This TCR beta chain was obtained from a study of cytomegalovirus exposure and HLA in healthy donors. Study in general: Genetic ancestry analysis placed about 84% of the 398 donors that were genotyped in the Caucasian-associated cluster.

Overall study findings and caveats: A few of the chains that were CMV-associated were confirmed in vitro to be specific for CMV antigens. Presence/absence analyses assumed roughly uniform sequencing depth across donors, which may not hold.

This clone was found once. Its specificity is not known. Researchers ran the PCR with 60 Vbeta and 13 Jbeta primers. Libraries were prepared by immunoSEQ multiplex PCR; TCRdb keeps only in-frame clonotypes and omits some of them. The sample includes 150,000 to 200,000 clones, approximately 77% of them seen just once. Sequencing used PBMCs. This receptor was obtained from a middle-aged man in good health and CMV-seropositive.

The CDR3 is CASSVDEEQGYEQYF. The CDR3, as DNA: TGTGCCAGCAGCGTAGACGAGGAACAGGGATACGAGCAGTACTTC. V gene TRBV9 combines with J gene TRBJ2-7; a weak D match, TRBD1 (6 bases). Trimming pared 0 bases from V and 4 bases from J, leaving 14 bases between. Germline V gene data show CDR1 as SGDLS and CDR2 as YYNGEE. This CDR3 has 15 amino acids.